This T cell receptor (beta chain) was sequenced during a study of CD8 T cells in Susac syndrome. V was shortened by 10 bases and J by 0 bases, with 15 bases between the two germline ends. The CDR3 totals 14 residues. The V gene's germline CDR1 is SGHVS and CDR2 FQNEAQ. Sequencing targeted TCR beta in blood CD8+ and CD4+ T cells. After extraction with the RNeasy kit, 0.5 to 1 ug of the RNA was reverse transcribed using random hexamers. TCRdb re-analysed the immunoSEQ multiplex PCR reads in MiXCR, keeping a single row per CDR3 protein. The top ten hold 0.56% of the sample, which has around 70,000 distinct CDR3 sequences, around 96% seen once.

Source material: CD8+ T cells from PBMCs. V gene TRBV7-8 combines with J gene TRBJ2-5; D is uncertain. The sequence derives from a human donor with multiple sclerosis. CDR3 in amino acids: CATTRDAYQETQYF. In nucleotides, the CDR3 is TGTGCCACCACGCGAGACGCCTACCAAGAGACCCAGTACTTC.